The clone carrying this T cell receptor (beta chain) was picked up a small number of times. Antigen specificity is unknown. This record comes from a study of shared clonotypes between healthy human individuals. General observations from the study: In having few donors, the study represented limited genetic and exposure-history diversity. Generation probabilities were higher for clonotypes shared across all four sorted-subset donors than for unshared ones. The researchers took only blood, and tissue repertoires probably look different.

Every subset had its genomic DNA shared out evenly among several immunoSEQ plates. Repertoires were generated with immunoSEQ multiplex PCR, while TCRdb's copy carries only in-frame clones and drops some. Here the sample spans over 950,000 clones, 70% to 80% being singletons. V shed 7 bases and J shed 0 bases, with 15 bases lying between them. The CDR3 covers 15 residues. Germline loops: CDR1 LNHDA, CDR2 SQIVND (reference sequence). The chain recombines TRBV19 with TRBJ1-2; D is possibly TRBD1 (6 bases). Sequencing used memory CD4+ T cells from PBMCs. Subset indicated: CD45RA-negative fraction. This sequence originates from a man in his late teens or twenties in good health. Some clones in this sample may be carry-over from other donors' samples. The CDR3 sequence is CASMVRQAANYGYTF. In nucleotides, the CDR3 is TGTGCCAGTATGGTTAGACAGGCTGCTAACTATGGCTACACCTTC.